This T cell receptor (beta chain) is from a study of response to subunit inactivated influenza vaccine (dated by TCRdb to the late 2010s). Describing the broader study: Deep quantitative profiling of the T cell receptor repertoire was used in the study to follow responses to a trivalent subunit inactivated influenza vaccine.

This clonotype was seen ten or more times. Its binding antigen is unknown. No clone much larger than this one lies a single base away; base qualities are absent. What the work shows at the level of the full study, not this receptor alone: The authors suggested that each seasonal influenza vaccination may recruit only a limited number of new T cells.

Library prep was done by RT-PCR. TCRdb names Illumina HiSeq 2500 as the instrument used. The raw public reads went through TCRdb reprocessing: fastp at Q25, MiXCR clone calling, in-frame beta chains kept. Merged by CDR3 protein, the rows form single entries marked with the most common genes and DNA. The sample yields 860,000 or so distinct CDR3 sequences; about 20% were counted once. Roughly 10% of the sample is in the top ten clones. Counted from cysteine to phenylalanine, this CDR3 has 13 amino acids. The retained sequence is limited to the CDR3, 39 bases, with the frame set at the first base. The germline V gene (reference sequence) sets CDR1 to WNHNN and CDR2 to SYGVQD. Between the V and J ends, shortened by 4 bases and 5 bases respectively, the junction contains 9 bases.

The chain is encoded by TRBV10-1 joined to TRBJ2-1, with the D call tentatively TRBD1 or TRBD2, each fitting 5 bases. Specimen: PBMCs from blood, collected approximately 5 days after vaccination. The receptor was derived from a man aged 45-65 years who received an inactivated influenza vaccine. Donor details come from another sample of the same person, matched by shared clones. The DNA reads TGCGCCAGCAGTGTGGGACGTAACAATGAGCAGTTCTTC. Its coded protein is CASSVGRNNEQFF.